This T cell receptor (beta chain) came from a study of blood T cell repertoires in COVID-19. Study overall: Acute and convalescent COVID-19 specimens originated in the United States, Italy and Spain.

Seattle-derived patients entered the study during active infection and were followed longitudinally. The ends were cut back, 4 bases at V and 3 bases at J, with 14 bases in the middle. CDR3 length: 14 amino acids. Germline assignment: CDR1 SGHRS and CDR2 YFSETQ. Assay: immunoSEQ multiplex PCR; the TCRdb copy retains only in-frame clones and omits some. The top ten clones hold more than 7% of a sample with approximately 150,000 clones, around 74% of them seen once. Material for sequencing was peripheral blood. The TCR comes from a woman aged 55-69 years with COVID-19, enrolled during active disease. This chain connects TRBV5-1 to TRBJ2-7; the D gene is possibly TRBD1 (6 bases). The CDR3 region is CASSQETGLYEQYF. The CDR3 coding sequence is TGCGCCAGCAGCCAAGAAACAGGGCTCTACGAGCAGTACTTC.